The present T cell receptor (beta chain) was sequenced within a study of T cells in Graves' hyperthyroidism and ophthalmopathy. About the study: The blood sample was taken at first diagnosis, before treatment began. Points from the study as a whole: Blood also held most thyroid clonotypes expanded beyond 0.001.

This clonotype was observed many times. What it binds is unknown. There were TCR beta CDR3 regions amplified from RNA transcripts. First-round RT-PCR with HTBI primers amplified the TCR CDR3 region. In TCRdb, the multiplex PCR reads were re-called with MiXCR into one record per CDR3 protein. Of around 690,000 distinct CDR3 sequences in the sample, roughly 17% were seen once. Trimming cost V 7 bases and J 3 bases, with 18 bases left between them. This CDR3 contains 15 residues. CDR1 is MDHEN and CDR2 is SYDVKM in the germline V gene. The clonotype was recovered from a man aged 45-65 years with Graves' hyperthyroidism. Sequenced material: blood. The chain is built from TRBV28 and TRBJ1-2; tentative D call: TRBD1 (5 bases). The CDR3 DNA reads as TGTGCCAGCACACTCCCCCCGGACACCGACTATGGCTACACCTTC. Translation: CASTLPPDTDYGYTF.